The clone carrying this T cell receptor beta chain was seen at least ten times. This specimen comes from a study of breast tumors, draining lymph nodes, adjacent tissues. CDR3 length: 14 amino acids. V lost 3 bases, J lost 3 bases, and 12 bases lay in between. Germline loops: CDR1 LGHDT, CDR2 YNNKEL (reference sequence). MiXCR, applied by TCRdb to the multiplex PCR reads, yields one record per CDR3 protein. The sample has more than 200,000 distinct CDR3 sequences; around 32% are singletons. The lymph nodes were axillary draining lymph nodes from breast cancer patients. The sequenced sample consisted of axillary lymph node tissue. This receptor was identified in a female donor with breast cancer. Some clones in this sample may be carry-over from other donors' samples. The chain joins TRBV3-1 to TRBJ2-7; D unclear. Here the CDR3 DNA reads TGTGCCAGCAGCCACTCCGGGTCCTTCTACGAGCAGTACTTC. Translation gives CASSHSGSFYEQYF.